The 9 T cell receptor beta chains given below trace back to one sample, sequenced in a study of identical twins. Each CDR3 protein is one row after TCRdb ran MiXCR on the 5' RACE reads. Among 450,000 or so distinct CDR3 sequences, about 14% were seen once, and the ten largest hold about 0.52%. The same specimen was also included in a second study, on yellow fever vaccine responses in identical twins.

The sequenced material came from CD4+ T cells sorted from blood. The receptor source for this set is a woman between 18 and 30 years old in good health.

The V call is TRBV7-2, the J call TRBJ2-5; D gene ambiguous. Germline V gene data show CDR1 as SGHTA and CDR2 as FQGNSA. This CDR3 region has 13 residues. V lost 6 bases to trimming and J lost 5 bases, with 13 bases between them. CDR3 sequence: CASRLVGGETQYF. CDR3 DNA: TGTGCCAGCAGGCTAGTGGGTGGGGAGACCCAGTACTTC.

The CDR3 DNA reads TGTGCCAGCAGCCAGCCTCCCTCGACTAGCGGGTCCTCCTACAATGAGCAGTTCTTC. Protein product: CASSQPPSTSGSSYNEQFF. The chain is built from TRBV11-2 and TRBJ2-1; 10 bases match TRBD2. The V gene end was trimmed by 5 bases and the J gene end by 0 bases; junction bases not matched to a gene: 13. The CDR3 has 19 amino acids. Germline V gene lookup returns CDR1 SGHAT and CDR2 FQNNGV.

A few counts support this clonotype. The rearrangement links TRBV5-1 to TRBJ2-1; TRBD2 agrees at 14 bases. The V segment lost 0 bases and the J segment 1 base; nucleotides outside the gene matches: 3. CDR3 length: 18 residues. Germline V gives CDR1 SGHRS, CDR2 YFSETQ. CDR3 bases: TGCGCCAGCAGCTTGGTGGGACTAGCGGGAGTTTCCTACAATGAGCAGTTCTTC. Its translation: CASSLVGLAGVSYNEQFF.

This chain connects TRBV25-1 to TRBJ2-7; 8 nucleotides match TRBD2. The CDR3 is 14 amino acids. Trimming took 4 bases from V and 3 from J; bases not matched to a gene: 5. The germline gives CDR1 MGHDK, CDR2 SYGVNS. The CDR3 is CASSVSGSFYEQYF. As DNA, the CDR3 is TGTGCCAGCAGTGTGAGCGGGAGTTTCTACGAGCAGTACTTC.

The V gene is TRBV29-1, the J gene TRBJ2-5; 10 bases are shared with TRBD1. CDR3 length equals 13 residues. With 3 bases clipped from V and 2 bases from J, the junction kept 0 bases outside the gene matches. The germline CDR1 and CDR2 sequences are SQVTM and ANQGSEA. Written as DNA, the CDR3 is TGCAGCGTTGAGGGACAGGGGCAAGAGACCCAGTACTTC. As protein: CSVEGQGQETQYF.

This clonotype was counted ten times or more. The V and J genes are TRBV29-1 and TRBJ2-1; no clear D. Germline values: CDR1 SQVTM, CDR2 ANQGSEA. The V end lost 3 bases, the J end lost 10 bases, and 19 bases lay between the germline ends. CDR3 length equals 14 residues. The CDR3 DNA reads as TGCAGCGTTGAGGGATTAGACCCGCCCGGGGAGCAGTTCTTC. Protein: CSVEGLDPPGEQFF.

In this sample, this clonotype turned up a few times. The rearrangement joins TRBV6-1 to TRBJ1-2, with TRBD1 identical over 8 bases. V shed 5 bases and J 4 bases; nucleotides not matched to a gene: 9. Germline V gene sequence: CDR1 MNHNS, CDR2 SASEGT. The CDR3 length is 15 residues. The CDR3 region has the DNA TGTGCCAGCAGTCGCCTCGGACAGGGCGGCTATGGCTACACCTTC. This translates into CASSRLGQGGYGYTF.

This clonotype was found a few times. This chain connects TRBV10-3 to TRBJ2-7; TRBD2 agrees at 11 bases. V lost 6 bases, J lost 7 bases, and 14 bases stayed unmatched. Germline CDR1 ENHRY, CDR2 SYGVKD. The CDR3 spans 16 residues. CDR3 in amino acids: CAIRSRKGLAEGEQYF. The CDR3 nucleotides are TGTGCCATCAGGAGCCGAAAGGGACTAGCGGAGGGAGAGCAGTACTTC.

This clonotype was seen only a few times. The chain uses TRBV6-5 and TRBJ2-5; tentatively, D is TRBD1 (5 bases). V was pared by 4 bases and J by 7 bases, with 10 bases between. The CDR3 length is 12 residues. Germline-derived CDR1 and CDR2 are MNHEY and SVGAGI. CDR3 in amino acids: CASSFRQGTQYF. The CDR3 DNA is TGTGCCAGCAGTTTCCGTCAGGGGACCCAGTACTTC.